A selection of T cell receptor beta chains follows, all from one sample in a study of vaccination and CD4 T cells after COVID-19. These receptors lack a known antigen. MiXCR was run by TCRdb on the PCR reads, yielding one entry per CDR3 protein. The sample consists of tens of thousands of distinct CDR3 sequences, around 39% of them appearing once. Sequencing was performed on CD4+ T cells from blood, cultured in vitro, taken before SARS-CoV-2 vaccination. These receptors all stem from a human donor who received a COVID-19 vaccine. Both conserved end residues are part of each CDR3. The D gene is left open where the match is weak. A clone size is listed for some rows: how often the clone was seen (once, few, many), or a class if it is expanded.

length	size	V	D	J	CDR3	DNA
14	NA	TRBV6-1	NA	TRBJ1-1	CASTGHGWSTEAFF	TGTGCCAGCACCGGACATGGGTGGTCCACTGAAGCTTTCTTT
16	NA	TRBV25-1	NA	TRBJ1-2	CASSERGGGARYGYTF	TGTGCCAGCAGTGAACGAGGGGGGGGGGCACGGTATGGCTACACCTTC
12	NA	TRBV19	NA	TRBJ2-1	CASSEGFNEQFF	TGTGCCAGTAGTGAGGGTTTTAATGAGCAGTTCTTC
14	few	TRBV10-3	TRBD1	TRBJ2-7	CAITGTGSSYEQYF	TGTGCCATCACCGGGACAGGAAGCTCCTACGAGCAGTACTTC
13	NA	TRBV19	TRBD1	TRBJ1-2	CASSLLGTDGYTF	TGTGCCAGTAGTCTCCTCGGGACAGATGGCTACACCTTC
16	NA	TRBV7-3	NA	TRBJ1-1	CASSLQPGALATEAFF	TGTGCCAGCAGCTTACAACCAGGGGCCCTGGCCACTGAAGCTTTCTTT
18	NA	TRBV21-1	NA	TRBJ2-1	CASSKALRGTGLCNEQFF	TGTGCCAGCAGCAAAGCGCTTCGGGGAACGGGCTTATGCAATGAGCAGTTCTTC
15	NA	TRBV6-1	TRBD1	TRBJ1-5	CASRTLRDRHQPQHF	TGTGCCAGCAGAACTCTCCGGGACAGACATCAGCCCCAGCATTTT
15	NA	TRBV7-3	NA	TRBJ2-2	CASSGGPSNTGELFF	TGTGCCAGCAGCGGGGGACCGTCGAACACCGGGGAGCTGTTTTTT
15	few	TRBV10-1	NA	TRBJ2-3	CASSTGGPSTDTQYF	TGCGCCAGCAGTACCGGGGGGCCAAGCACAGATACGCAGTATTTT
16	NA	TRBV7-9	TRBD1	TRBJ2-7	CASSARDRVSSYEQYF	TGTGCCAGCAGCGCCCGGGACAGGGTCAGCTCCTACGAGCAGTACTTC
13	once	TRBV24-1	NA	TRBJ1-1	CATSDYRDTEAFF	TGTGCCACCAGTGATTACAGGGACACTGAAGCTTTCTTT
14	NA	TRBV5-4	TRBD1	TRBJ2-1	CASSLRDRGYEQFF	TGTGCCAGCAGCTTGCGAGACAGGGGGTATGAGCAGTTCTTC
15	NA	TRBV18	NA	TRBJ1-1	CASSPSTVGNTEAFF	TGTGCCAGCTCACCATCTACGGTTGGGAACACTGAAGCTTTCTTT
14	NA	TRBV27	TRBD1	TRBJ2-5	CASSARDSQETQYF	TGTGCCAGCAGTGCGAGGGACAGCCAAGAGACCCAGTACTTC
14	few	TRBV19	NA	TRBJ2-3	CASSISRSTDTQYF	TGTGCCAGTAGTATATCCCGGAGTACAGATACGCAGTATTTT
15	NA	TRBV20-1	NA	TRBJ2-7	CSATSRGWTSSEQYF	TGCAGTGCTACCTCTCGGGGGTGGACCTCTAGCGAGCAGTACTTC
12	NA	TRBV12-3/TRBV12-4	NA	TRBJ2-7	CASTTGGYEQYF	TGTGCCAGCACCACCGGAGGGTACGAGCAGTACTTC
14	NA	TRBV5-8	NA	TRBJ1-6	CASSLAGSNSPLHF	TGTGCCAGCAGCCTGGCGGGGAGTAATTCACCCCTCCACTTT
15	few	TRBV7-2	TRBD2	TRBJ2-1	CASSLSLAGYNEQFF	TGTGCCAGCAGCTTAAGTCTAGCGGGGTATAATGAGCAGTTCTTC
16	few	TRBV7-9	NA	TRBJ2-1	CASSFKVGVSYNEQFF	TGTGCCAGCAGCTTCAAGGTTGGGGTCTCCTACAATGAGCAGTTCTTC
14	NA	TRBV19	NA	TRBJ1-1	CASTLPGRGTEAFF	TGTGCCAGTACCCTTCCGGGGCGAGGAACTGAAGCTTTCTTT
14	NA	TRBV7-9	TRBD1	TRBJ1-4	CASNHRGANEKLFF	TGTGCCAGCAACCACAGGGGAGCTAATGAAAAACTGTTTTTT
13	NA	TRBV27	NA	TRBJ2-7	CASSLYAPYEQYF	TGTGCCAGCAGTTTATATGCCCCCTACGAGCAGTACTTC
17	few	TRBV20-1	NA	TRBJ1-5	CSASRGDKRYSNQPQHF	TGCAGTGCTAGTCGAGGGGATAAAAGGTATAGCAATCAGCCCCAGCATTTT
13	NA	TRBV2	NA	TRBJ2-7	CASSKDLSYEQYF	TGTGCCAGCAGCAAGGATCTCTCCTACGAGCAGTACTTC
13	NA	TRBV20-1	NA	TRBJ2-5	CSANARIQETQYF	TGCAGTGCTAACGCCCGGATCCAAGAGACCCAGTACTTC
14	NA	TRBV6-1	NA	TRBJ1-1	CASRRNQENTEAFF	TGTGCCAGCAGGAGGAACCAGGAGAACACTGAAGCTTTCTTT
15	NA	TRBV7-2	TRBD1	TRBJ2-7	CASSADRYNSYEQYF	TGTGCCAGCAGCGCGGACAGGTATAATTCCTACGAGCAGTACTTC
14	NA	TRBV5-1	NA	TRBJ1-1	CASSALGTATEAFF	TGCGCCAGCAGCGCCCTCGGAACAGCCACTGAAGCTTTCTTT
16	NA	TRBV6-1	NA	TRBJ1-5	CASRSLYRAPNQPQHF	TGTGCCAGCAGGTCCCTTTACAGGGCGCCCAATCAGCCCCAGCATTTT
13	once	TRBV5-4	TRBD1	TRBJ1-6	CASSLEDRDRLHF	TGTGCCAGCAGCTTGGAGGACCGGGACAGGCTCCACTTT